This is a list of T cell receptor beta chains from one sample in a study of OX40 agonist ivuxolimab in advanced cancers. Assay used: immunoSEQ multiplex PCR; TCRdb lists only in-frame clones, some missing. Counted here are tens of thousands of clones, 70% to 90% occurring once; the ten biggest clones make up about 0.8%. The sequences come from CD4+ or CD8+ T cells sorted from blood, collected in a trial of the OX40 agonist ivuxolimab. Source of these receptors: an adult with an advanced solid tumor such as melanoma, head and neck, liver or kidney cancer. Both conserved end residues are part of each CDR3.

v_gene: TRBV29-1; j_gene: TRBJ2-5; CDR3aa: CSVGREETQYF
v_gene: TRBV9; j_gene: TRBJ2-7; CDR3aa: CASSPRPGTPYEQYF
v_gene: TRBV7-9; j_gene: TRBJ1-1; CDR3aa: CASSRGDFNTEAFF
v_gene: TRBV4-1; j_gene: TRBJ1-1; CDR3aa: CASSQVGRGGTEAFF
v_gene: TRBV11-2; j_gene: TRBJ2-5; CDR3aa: CASSLEGDSIIQETQYF
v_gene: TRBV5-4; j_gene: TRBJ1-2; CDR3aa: CASSLKDRPNYGYTF
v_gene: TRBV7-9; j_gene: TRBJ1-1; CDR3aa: CASSPSYTEAFF
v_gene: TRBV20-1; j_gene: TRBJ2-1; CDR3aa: CSAIEGEQFF
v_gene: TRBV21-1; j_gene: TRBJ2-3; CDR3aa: CASSKEAAPERRDTQYF
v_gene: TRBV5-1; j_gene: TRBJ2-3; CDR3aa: CASRDSITDTQYF
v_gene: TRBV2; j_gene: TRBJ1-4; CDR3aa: CASSDARGDEKLFF
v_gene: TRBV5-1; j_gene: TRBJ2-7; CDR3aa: CASSLEGQANEQYF
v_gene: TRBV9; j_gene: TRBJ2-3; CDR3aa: CASSVGRDTQYF
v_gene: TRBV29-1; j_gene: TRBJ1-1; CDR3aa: CSVVAETEAFF
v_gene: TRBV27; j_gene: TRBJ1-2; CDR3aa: CASRDTGIYGYTF
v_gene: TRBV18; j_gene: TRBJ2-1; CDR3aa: CASSPGRSSYNEQFF
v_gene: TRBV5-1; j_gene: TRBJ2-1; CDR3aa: CASRAGTSYNEQFF
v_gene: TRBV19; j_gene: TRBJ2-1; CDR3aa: CASRRLAGDLGEQFF
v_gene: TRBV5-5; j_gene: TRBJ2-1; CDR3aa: CASSLGDGGPREQFF
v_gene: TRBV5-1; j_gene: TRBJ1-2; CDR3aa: CASSLGSALDYGYTF
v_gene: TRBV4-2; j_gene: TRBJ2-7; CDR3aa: CASSSTGTSGRVGYEQYF
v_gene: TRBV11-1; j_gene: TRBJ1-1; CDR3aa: CASSPEGAGTEAFF
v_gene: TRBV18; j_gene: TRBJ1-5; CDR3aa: CASSTETHQPQHF
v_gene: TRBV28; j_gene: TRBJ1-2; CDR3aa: CASSLFGTQPIGGYTF
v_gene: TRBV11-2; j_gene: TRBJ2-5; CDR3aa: CASSLVGGYQETQYF
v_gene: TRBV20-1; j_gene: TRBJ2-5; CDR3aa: CSASIEETQYF
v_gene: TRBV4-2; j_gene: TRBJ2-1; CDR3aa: CASSQEGGSYNEQFF
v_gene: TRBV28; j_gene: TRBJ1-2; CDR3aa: CASSSPGGSFYGYTF
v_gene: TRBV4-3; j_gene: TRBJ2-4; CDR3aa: CASSQDRSADTVKNIQYF
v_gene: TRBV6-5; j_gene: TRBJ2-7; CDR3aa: CASSYSRDNSYEQYF
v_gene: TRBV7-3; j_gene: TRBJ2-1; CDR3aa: CASSPEAVREQFF
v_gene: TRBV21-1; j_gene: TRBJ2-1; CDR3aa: CASSFLPPGDTYNEQFF
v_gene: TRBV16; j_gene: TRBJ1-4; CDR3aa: CASSLRVTLMRKLFF
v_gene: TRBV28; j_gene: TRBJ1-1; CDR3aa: CASTEPLNTEAFF
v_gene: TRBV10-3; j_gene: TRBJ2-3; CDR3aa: CAISESKTGADTQYF
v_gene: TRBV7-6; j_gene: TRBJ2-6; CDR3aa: CASSLGLAGSSGANVLTF
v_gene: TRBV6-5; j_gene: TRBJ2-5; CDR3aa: CASRTRTGVQETQYF
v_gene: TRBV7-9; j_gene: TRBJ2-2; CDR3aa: CASSERLANTGELFF
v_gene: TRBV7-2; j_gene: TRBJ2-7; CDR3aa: CASRPTGGISYEQYF
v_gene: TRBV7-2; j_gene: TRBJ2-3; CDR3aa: CASSFPLDTQYF
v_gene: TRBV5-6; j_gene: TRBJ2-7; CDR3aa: CASSLPGDTYEQYF
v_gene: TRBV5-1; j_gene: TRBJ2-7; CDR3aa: CASSREGGGYEQYF
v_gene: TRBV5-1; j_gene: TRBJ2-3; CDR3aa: CASKDRDRGEDTQYF